This TCR beta chain was found in a study of T cell responses to AZD1222 COVID-19 vaccine. Study-wide background: Pooling of second doses given at about 4 or about 12 weeks was done. Study results and limitations: Across the whole spike, CD4 TCRs peaked at regions 160-218 and 743-854. The sample set comprised mostly white British donors with more females, and clonal diversity was possibly underestimated.

The CDR3 loop spans 14 amino acids. V lost 0 bases, J lost 9 bases, and 12 bases lay in between. The germline gives CDR1 SGHDN, CDR2 FVKESK. As concerns this clone: Its cognate antigen is unknown.

This table comes from immunoSEQ multiplex PCR, and its TCRdb copy is limited to in-frame clones, with some not included. The repertoire has about 130,000 clones, less than 90% of them found once; the top ten carry roughly 4.5%. This clonotype was sampled from an adult in good health. V and J are TRBV14 and TRBJ2-1, with D tentatively TRBD2 (7 bases). The input for sequencing was peripheral blood, taken on day 0 of AZD1222 vaccination. The CDR3 DNA is TGTGCCAGCAGCCAAGAACTAAGGGGGGGTGAGCAGTTCTTC. Amino acid sequence: CASSQELRGGEQFF. Full variable domain (rest looked up from reference TRBV14 and TRBJ2-1): EAGVTQFPSHSVIEKGQTVTLRCDPISGHDNLYWYRRVMGKEIKFLLHFVKESKQDESGMPNNRFLAERTGGTYSTLKVQPAELEDSGVYFCASSQELRGGEQFFGPGTRLTVL.